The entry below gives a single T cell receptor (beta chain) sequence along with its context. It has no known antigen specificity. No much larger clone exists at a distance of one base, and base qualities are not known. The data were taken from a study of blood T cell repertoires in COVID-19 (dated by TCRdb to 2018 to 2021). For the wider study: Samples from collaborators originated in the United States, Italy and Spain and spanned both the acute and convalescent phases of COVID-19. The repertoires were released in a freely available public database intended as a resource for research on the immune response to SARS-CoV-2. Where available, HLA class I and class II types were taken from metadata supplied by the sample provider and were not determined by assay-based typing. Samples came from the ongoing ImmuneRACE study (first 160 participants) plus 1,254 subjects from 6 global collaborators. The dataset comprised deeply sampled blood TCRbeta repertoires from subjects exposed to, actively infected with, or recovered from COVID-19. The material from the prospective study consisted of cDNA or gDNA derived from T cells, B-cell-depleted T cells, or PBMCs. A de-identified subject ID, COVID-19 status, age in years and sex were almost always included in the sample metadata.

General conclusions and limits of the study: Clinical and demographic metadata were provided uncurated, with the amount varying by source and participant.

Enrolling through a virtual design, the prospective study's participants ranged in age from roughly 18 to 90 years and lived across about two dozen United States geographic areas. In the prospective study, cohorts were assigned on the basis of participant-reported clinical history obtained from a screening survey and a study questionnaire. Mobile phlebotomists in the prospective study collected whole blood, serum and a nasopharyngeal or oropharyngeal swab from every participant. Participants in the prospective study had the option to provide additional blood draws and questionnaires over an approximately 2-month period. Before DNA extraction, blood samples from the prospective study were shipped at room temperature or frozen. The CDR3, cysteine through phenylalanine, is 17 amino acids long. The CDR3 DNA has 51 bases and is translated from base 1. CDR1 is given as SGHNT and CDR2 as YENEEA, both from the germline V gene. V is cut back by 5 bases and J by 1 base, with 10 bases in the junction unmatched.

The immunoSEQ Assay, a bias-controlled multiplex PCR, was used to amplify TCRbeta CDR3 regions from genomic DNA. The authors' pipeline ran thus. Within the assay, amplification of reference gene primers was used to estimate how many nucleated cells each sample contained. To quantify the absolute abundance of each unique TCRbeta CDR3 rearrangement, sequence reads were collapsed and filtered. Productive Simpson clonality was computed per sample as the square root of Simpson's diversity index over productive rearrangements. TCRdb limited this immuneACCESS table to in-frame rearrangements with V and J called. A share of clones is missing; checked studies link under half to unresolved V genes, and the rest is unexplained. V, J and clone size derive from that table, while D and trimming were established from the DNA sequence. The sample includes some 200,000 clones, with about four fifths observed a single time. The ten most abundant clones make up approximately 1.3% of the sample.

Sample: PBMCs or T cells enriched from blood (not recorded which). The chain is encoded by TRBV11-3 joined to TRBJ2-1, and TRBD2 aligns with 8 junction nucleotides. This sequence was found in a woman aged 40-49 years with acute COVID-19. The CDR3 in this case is CASSPSGGRMSYNEQFF. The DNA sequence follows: TGTGCCAGCAGCCCCTCTGGCGGGAGGATGTCCTACAATGAGCAGTTCTTC.